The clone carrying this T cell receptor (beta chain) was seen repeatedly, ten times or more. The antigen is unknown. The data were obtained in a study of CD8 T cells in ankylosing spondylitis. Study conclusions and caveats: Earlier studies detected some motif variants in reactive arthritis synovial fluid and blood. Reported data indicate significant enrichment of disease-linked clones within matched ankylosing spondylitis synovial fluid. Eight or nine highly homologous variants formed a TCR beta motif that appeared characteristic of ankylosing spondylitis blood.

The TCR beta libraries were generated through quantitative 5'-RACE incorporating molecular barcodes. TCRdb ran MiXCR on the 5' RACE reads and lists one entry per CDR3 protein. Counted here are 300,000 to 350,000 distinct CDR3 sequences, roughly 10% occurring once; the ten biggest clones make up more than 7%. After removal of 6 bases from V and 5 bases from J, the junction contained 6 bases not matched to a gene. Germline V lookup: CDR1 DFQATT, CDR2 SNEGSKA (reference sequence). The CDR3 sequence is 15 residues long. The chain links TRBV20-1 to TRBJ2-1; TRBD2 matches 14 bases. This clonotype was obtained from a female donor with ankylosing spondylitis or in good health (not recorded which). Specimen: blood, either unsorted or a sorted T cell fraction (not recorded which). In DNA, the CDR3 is TGCAGTGCACTGACTAGCGGGAGGGCAGACAATGAGCAGTTCTTC. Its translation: CSALTSGRADNEQFF.